The 32 T cell receptor beta chains in this list originate from one sample, sequenced in a study of CD8 T cells in Susac syndrome (dated by TCRdb to about 2019). The library relied on the immunoSEQ multiplex PCR assay. RNA was extracted using the RNeasy kit, and roughly 0.45 to 1 microgram was reverse transcribed with random hexamers. In-frame beta chains were kept once TCRdb had trimmed the public reads at Q25 with fastp and called clones with MiXCR. Every entry covers one CDR3 protein and lists the most common genes and DNA from its rows. This sample gives some 300,000 distinct CDR3 sequences in total; roughly 85% of them show up just once. The ten largest clones take up around 0.21% of the sample. Source material: CD8+ T cells from PBMCs. Receptors were obtained from a human donor with multiple sclerosis.

The J gene is TRBJ2-3, the V gene TRBV27; D gene ambiguous. Trimming took off 3 bases at V and 2 bases at J, with 12 bases between the two ends. This CDR3 is built from 15 residues. CDR1 and CDR2 (germline): MNHEY, SMNVEV (reference sequence). The CDR3 reads CASSLLYPITDTQYF. The CDR3 DNA reads TGTGCCAGCAGTTTGCTCTACCCAATCACAGATACGCAGTATTTT.

This clonotype was recorded once. The rearrangement uses TRBV7-2 and TRBJ2-7; D call uncertain. The V end lost 1 base, the J end lost 2 bases, and 12 bases lay between the germline ends. Germline V CDR1 and CDR2: SGHTA, FQGNSA. This CDR3 spans 15 amino acids. The DNA for the CDR3 is TGTGCCAGCAGCTTAGGGTCCCCTACTACCTACGAGCAGTACTTC. Translation gives CASSLGSPTTYEQYF.

The rearrangement joins TRBV4-3 to TRBJ2-2; no firm D call. V lost 7 bases and J 2 bases, leaving 14 bases between the germline ends. The germline gives CDR1 LGHNA, CDR2 YSLEER. The CDR3 totals 15 residues. The CDR3 loop is CASTPGVINTGELFF. CDR3 nucleotides: TGCGCCAGCACCCCTGGGGTTATCAACACCGGGGAGCTGTTTTTT.

With respect to this clonotype: Germline is not matched at one junction end, which may reflect a read error. The gene calls are TRBV28 and TRBJ2-7; no reliable D call. The CDR3 length is 13 residues. Germline lookup yields CDR1 MDHEN and CDR2 SYDVKM. The DNA for the CDR3 is TGTGCCAGCAGCTTATGGAGTGTCTACGAGCAGTACTTC. Translating it yields CASSLWSVYEQYF. Drawing the rest from reference TRBV28 and TRBJ2-7, the complete variable domain is DVKVTQSSRYLVKRTGEKVFLECVQDMDHENMFWYRQDPGLGLRLIYFSYDVKMKEKGDIPEGYSVSREKKERFSLILESASTNQTSMYLCASSLWSVYEQYFGPGTRLTVT.

The V call is TRBV28, the J call TRBJ2-7, with 7 positions matching TRBD2. The V gene end was trimmed by 6 bases and the J gene end by 4 bases; junction bases not matched to a gene: 18. Germline loops: CDR1 MDHEN, CDR2 SYDVKM. The CDR3 covers 17 residues. CDR3 sequence reads: CASSSAGVPSPIYEQYF. The CDR3 DNA sequence: TGTGCCAGCAGCTCCGCGGGGGTACCTTCCCCAATTTACGAGCAGTACTTC.

CDR3 DNA: TGTGCCAGCCACTCCCGCCTAGCGGGAGCAGACAATGAGCAGTTCTTC. Protein: CASHSRLAGADNEQFF. This chain links TRBV28 with TRBJ2-1, with 10 bases lining up with TRBD2. With 8 bases clipped from V and 5 bases from J, the junction kept 12 bases outside the gene matches. The CDR3 is 16 residues long. Per germline, CDR1 MDHEN and CDR2 SYDVKM.

The chain is built from TRBV18 and TRBJ2-3; D may be TRBD1 (6 bases). V was trimmed by 6 bases and J by 2 bases, leaving 15 bases between them. Germline loops: CDR1 KGHSH, CDR2 LQKENI. CDR3 length equals 15 residues. CDR3 in DNA: TGTGCCAGCTCGTCCTTACAGGGTACCACAGATACGCAGTATTTT. Its translation is CASSSLQGTTDTQYF.

The chain employs TRBV5-5 and TRBJ1-2; no clear D. There are 17 residues in the CDR3. The ends were cut back, 7 bases at V and 7 bases at J, with 29 bases in the middle. In germline, CDR1 is SGHKS, CDR2 YYEKEE (reference sequence). The CDR3 nucleotides are TGTGCCAGCCTCGGCACAGAAGATCCCCGTTATATCGGTGGCTACACCTTC. Amino acids: CASLGTEDPRYIGGYTF.

As concerns this clonotype: An end of the junction does not agree with germline; a read error may underlie this. The rearrangement joins TRBV7-9 to TRBJ2-1; D might be TRBD2 (6 bases). Germline CDR1 is SEHNR and CDR2 is FQNEAQ (reference sequence). This CDR3 has 14 amino acids. CDR3 protein: CDSRLVGLANEQFF. CDR3 bases: TGTGACAGCAGATTAGTCGGGCTAGCGAATGAGCAGTTCTTC. Together with reference TRBV7-9 and TRBJ2-1, the CDR3 gives the full variable domain: DTGVSQNPRHKITKRGQNVTFRCDPISEHNRLYWYRQTLGQGPEFLTYFQNEAQLEKSRLLSDRFSAERPKGSFSTLEIQRTEQGDSAMYLCDSRLVGLANEQFFGPGTRLTVL.

The chain combines TRBV7-9 with TRBJ1-2; D is undetermined. The CDR3 runs 12 residues. Germline V gene sequence: CDR1 SEHNR, CDR2 FQNEAQ (reference sequence). V shed 4 bases and J shed 7 bases, with 10 bases lying between them. The CDR3 protein is CASSSPPGGYTF. Here the CDR3 DNA reads TGTGCCAGCAGCTCTCCCCCGGGTGGCTACACCTTC.

The DNA of the CDR3 is TGTGCCAGCAGCTTCCCTCGGTTTGAGCAGTTCTTC. This gives the protein CASSFPRFEQFF. The chain recombines TRBV7-2 with TRBJ2-1; D remains ambiguous. Germline values: CDR1 SGHTA, CDR2 FQGNSA. Trimming pared 3 bases from V and 9 bases from J, leaving 9 bases between. This CDR3 is 12 amino acids long.

The chain joins TRBV27 to TRBJ2-1; tentatively, D is TRBD1 (6 bases). Per the germline V gene, CDR1 is MNHEY and CDR2 is SMNVEV (reference sequence). The CDR3 loop spans 15 amino acids. Trimming pared 8 bases from V and 4 bases from J, leaving 18 bases between. In DNA form, the CDR3 reads TGTGCCAGCGTAAAGGGGGTGGCGGGTTACAATGAGCAGTTCTTC. This sequence encodes CASVKGVAGYNEQFF.

This clonotype was seen only a few times. V gene TRBV10-3 combines with J gene TRBJ2-7; TRBD2 is a possible D gene (6 bases). This CDR3 is built from 15 residues. V dropped 3 bases and J dropped 2 bases, with 14 bases sitting between them. Germline loops: CDR1 ENHRY, CDR2 SYGVKD. CDR3 region: CAISEGGFSTYEQYF. In nucleotides, the CDR3 is TGTGCCATCAGTGAAGGAGGGTTTAGTACCTACGAGCAGTACTTC.

V usage is TRBV19 and J usage is TRBJ1-1, with a weak D call TRBD1 (5 bases). Trimming removed 3 bases from V and 4 bases from J, with 15 bases in between. CDR1 LNHDA and CDR2 SQIVND come from the germline V gene (reference sequence). The CDR3 consists of 15 residues. CDR3 DNA sequence: TGTGCCAGTAGTATCAAAGGGGCTGGGAGCACTGAAGCTTTCTTT. This gives the protein CASSIKGAGSTEAFF.

The chain recombines TRBV25-1 with TRBJ2-7, with TRBD1 identical over 9 bases. Germline V gene data show CDR1 as MGHDK and CDR2 as SYGVNS. Trimming removed 5 bases from V and 3 bases from J; junction bases left unmatched: 8. There are 15 residues in the CDR3. The CDR3 DNA is TGTGCCAGCAGTTTACCGGGACAGGGAATCTACGAGCAGTACTTC. Amino acid sequence: CASSLPGQGIYEQYF.

V gene TRBV28 combines with J gene TRBJ1-1; D not resolved. In germline, CDR1 is MDHEN, CDR2 SYDVKM. CDR3 length: 13 amino acids. Trimming pared 6 bases from V and 0 bases from J, leaving 8 bases between. The CDR3 sequence is CASRLTVNTEAFF. The CDR3 nucleotides read TGTGCCAGCAGGCTGACGGTGAACACTGAAGCTTTCTTT.

The J gene is TRBJ1-5, the V gene TRBV4-3, with D tentatively TRBD1 (5 bases). The CDR3 has 14 amino acids. Germline V gives CDR1 LGHNA, CDR2 YSLEER. V lost 0 bases and J 7 bases, leaving 10 bases between the germline ends. CDR3 DNA: TGCGCCAGCAGCCAAGACAGGGTGGACCAGCCCCAGCATTTT. This sequence encodes CASSQDRVDQPQHF.

The chain combines TRBV28 with TRBJ1-3; D call uncertain. This CDR3 has 14 residues. Germline lookup yields CDR1 MDHEN and CDR2 SYDVKM. V lost 3 bases and J 0 bases, leaving 6 bases between the germline ends. The CDR3 DNA sequence: TGTGCCAGCAGTTTGGGATACTCTGGAAACACCATATATTTT. Its protein product is CASSLGYSGNTIYF. Full variable domain (outside the CDR3, taken from reference TRBV28 and TRBJ1-3): DVKVTQSSRYLVKRTGEKVFLECVQDMDHENMFWYRQDPGLGLRLIYFSYDVKMKEKGDIPEGYSVSREKKERFSLILESASTNQTSMYLCASSLGYSGNTIYFGEGSWLTVV.

This clonotype was seen more than once but under ten times. This chain connects TRBV27 to TRBJ2-2; 11 bases fit TRBD2. This CDR3 contains 14 residues. The J segment lost 4 bases and the V segment lost 6 bases, leaving 1 base of the junction unmatched. Germline CDR1 reads MNHEY; CDR2 reads SMNVEV (reference sequence). CDR3 DNA sequence: TGTGCCAGCAGCCTAGCGGGAGGCACCGGGGAGCTGTTTTTT. Translating it yields CASSLAGGTGELFF.

The gene calls are TRBV19 and TRBJ1-5; D gene unclear. The V end lost 5 bases, the J end lost 2 bases, and 4 bases lay between the germline ends. This CDR3 contains 12 residues. Germline V gene sequence: CDR1 LNHDA, CDR2 SQIVND (reference sequence). CDR3 residues: CASSYGNQPQHF. CDR3 nucleotides: TGTGCCAGTAGTTATGGCAATCAGCCCCAGCATTTT.

The J gene is TRBJ2-2, the V gene TRBV28; 9 bases map to TRBD2. The CDR3 length is 16 residues. Germline trimming cut 6 bases from V and 0 bases from J; bases unmatched to any gene: 5. Germline-derived CDR1 and CDR2 are MDHEN and SYDVKM. CDR3 region: CASSVLAGSNTGELFF. In DNA, the CDR3 is TGTGCCAGCAGCGTCCTAGCGGGGTCGAACACCGGGGAGCTGTTTTTT.

The chain employs TRBV12-3 or TRBV12-4 and TRBJ1-1; D is uncertain. Deletions cut 5 bases from V and 1 base from J, with 14 bases between. This CDR3 comprises 15 residues. CDR3 coding DNA: TGTGCCAGCAGTCCATACCCGAACCAGAACACTGAAGCTTTCTTT. It translates to CASSPYPNQNTEAFF.

The chain combines TRBV28 with TRBJ2-2; D uncertain. This CDR3 has 15 residues. With 2 bases removed from V and 4 bases from J, the gap between germline ends came to 11 bases. CDR1 is MDHEN, CDR2 SYDVKM, per germline. The CDR3 DNA sequence: TGTGCCAGCAGTTTACCCGGTCTCCTCACCGGGGAGCTGTTTTTT. It encodes CASSLPGLLTGELFF. Full variable domain (remainder filled in from reference TRBV28 and TRBJ2-2): DVKVTQSSRYLVKRTGEKVFLECVQDMDHENMFWYRQDPGLGLRLIYFSYDVKMKEKGDIPEGYSVSREKKERFSLILESASTNQTSMYLCASSLPGLLTGELFFGEGSRLTVL.

This sequence joins TRBV7-9 and TRBJ2-1; TRBD2 agrees at 13 bases. The J segment lost 3 bases and the V segment lost 5 bases, leaving 7 bases of the junction unmatched. This CDR3 has 17 amino acids. Germline V gives CDR1 SEHNR, CDR2 FQNEAQ (reference sequence). The CDR3 protein is CASSAGLAGVIYNEQFF. The CDR3 DNA is TGTGCCAGCAGCGCAGGACTAGCGGGAGTTATCTACAATGAGCAGTTCTTC.

The chain recombines TRBV28 with TRBJ2-7; D is perhaps TRBD2 (6 bases). V was pared by 3 bases and J by 5 bases, with 14 bases between. CDR3 length: 14 residues. Germline CDR1 reads MDHEN; CDR2 reads SYDVKM. The CDR3 reads CASSFPGREDEQYF. CDR3 coding DNA: TGTGCCAGCAGTTTCCCCGGCAGGGAGGACGAGCAGTACTTC.

The chain has TRBV28 and TRBJ2-1; the D gene could be TRBD1 or TRBD2 (5 bases each). The CDR3 consists of 16 residues. Germline V gene data show CDR1 as MDHEN and CDR2 as SYDVKM. V was pared by 1 base and J by 0 bases, with 10 bases between. In DNA, the CDR3 is TGTGCCAGCAGTTTATACCGGGGCAGCTCCTACAATGAGCAGTTCTTC. It yields the protein CASSLYRGSSYNEQFF.

The chain carries TRBV7-8 and TRBJ2-7; 10 bases line up with TRBD2. The germline V gene has CDR1 SGHVS and CDR2 FQNEAQ. V lost 8 bases and J lost 3; bases outside the gene matches: 7. This CDR3 is 14 amino acids long. The CDR3 nucleotides read TGTGCCAGCCTACCTAGCGGGAGTTTCTACGAGCAGTACTTC. It yields the protein CASLPSGSFYEQYF.

The chain recombines TRBV29-1 with TRBJ2-2; D uncertain. The V end was cut by 2 bases, the J end by 4 bases, with 8 bases between. The CDR3 is 13 amino acids. Germline-derived CDR1 and CDR2 are SQVTM and ANQGSEA. The CDR3 loop reads CSVELAVTGELFF. CDR3 coding DNA: TGCAGCGTTGAACTGGCGGTCACCGGGGAGCTGTTTTTT.

The chain joins TRBV20-1 to TRBJ2-7; TRBD1 aligns across 7 bases. The CDR3 is made up of 16 amino acids. V trimming: 0 bases; J trimming: 3 bases; junction bases outside the gene matches: 11. Germline CDR1 DFQATT, CDR2 SNEGSKA (reference sequence). The chain's CDR3 is CSARDRSTGVIYEQYF. DNA for the CDR3: TGCAGTGCTAGAGATCGATCTACAGGGGTCATCTACGAGCAGTACTTC.

V and J are TRBV30 and TRBJ2-7; D remains unclear. Germline V gives CDR1 GTSNPN, CDR2 SVGIG (reference sequence). The V and J ends lost 0 bases and 2 bases respectively, with 2 bases between them. This CDR3 comprises 11 residues. The CDR3 loop reads CAWSVTYEQYF. Here the CDR3 DNA reads TGTGCCTGGAGTGTGACCTACGAGCAGTACTTC.

The rearrangement joins TRBV28 to TRBJ2-3, with D perhaps matching TRBD2 (5 bases). The CDR3 has 16 residues. V shed 5 bases and J shed 6 bases, with 21 bases lying between them. The V gene's germline CDR1 is MDHEN and CDR2 SYDVKM. For the CDR3, the DNA is TGTGCCAGCAGTCATGGACCCCCAAGAGGGTCTGATACGCAGTATTTT. Its translation is CASSHGPPRGSDTQYF.

V is TRBV5-1 and J is TRBJ2-5, with D perhaps matching TRBD2 (6 bases). Germline CDR1 is SGHRS and CDR2 is YFSETQ. Trimming shortened V by 4 bases and J by 1 base, and 26 bases separated the two germline ends. CDR3 size: 19 residues. For the CDR3, the DNA is TGCGCCAGCAGCGTGCTCGATCCCGGGACTCTGCTGGGCCAAGAGACCCAGTACTTC. Translated, it gives CASSVLDPGTLLGQETQYF.